The rows below give T cell receptor beta chains drawn from one sample of a study of OX40 agonist ivuxolimab in advanced cancers. Profiled with immunoSEQ multiplex PCR; TCRdb holds only in-frame clones, not every one. The top ten clones hold roughly 4.6% of a sample with tens of thousands of clones, 81% of them seen once. This specimen was CD4+ or CD8+ T cells sorted from blood, taken in a trial of the OX40 agonist ivuxolimab. These receptors were taken from an adult with an advanced solid tumor such as melanoma, head and neck, liver or kidney cancer. Each CDR3 is given with its conserved first and last residue. The order of the fields is D gene, clone size, V gene, J gene, CDR3 protein, CDR3 DNA. A D gene is named only where the DNA matches it firmly. Clone size is given for some rows only: seen once, a few or many times, or a class if the clone is expanded.

>NA|NA|TRBV6-1|TRBJ2-7
CASTQKDSYEQYF
TGTGCCAGCACCCAAAAGGATTCCTACGAGCAGTACTTC
>NA|NA|TRBV7-2|TRBJ2-7
CASSDNYEQYF
TGTGCCAGCAGCGACAACTACGAGCAGTACTTC
>NA|once|TRBV6-1|TRBJ2-5
CASIFTAGWGETQYF
TGTGCCAGCATTTTCACCGCAGGGTGGGGAGAGACCCAGTACTTC
>NA|NA|TRBV10-1|TRBJ1-1
CASQEQPNTEAFF
TGCGCCAGCCAGGAACAGCCGAACACTGAAGCTTTCTTT
>NA|NA|TRBV12-5|TRBJ1-1
CASGLDNVNTEAFF
TGTGCTAGTGGTTTGGACAACGTGAACACTGAAGCTTTCTTT
>TRBD1|NA|TRBV19|TRBJ2-7
CASSRDRAYEQYF
TGTGCCAGTAGTCGGGACAGGGCCTACGAGCAGTACTTC
>NA|NA|TRBV29-1|TRBJ1-1
CSVAGPAEAFF
TGCAGCGTTGCAGGGCCGGCTGAAGCTTTCTTT
>NA|once|TRBV5-1|TRBJ1-1
CASSLRGSEAFF
TGCGCCAGCAGCTTGCGGGGCTCTGAAGCTTTCTTT
>NA|NA|TRBV28|TRBJ2-3
CASRGVGGSDTQYF
TGTGCCAGCAGAGGGGTAGGGGGGTCAGATACGCAGTATTTT
>TRBD2|NA|TRBV15|TRBJ2-3
CATSRDLAGGNTDTQYF
TGTGCCACCAGCAGAGATCTAGCGGGGGGGAACACAGATACGCAGTATTTT
>NA|NA|TRBV28|TRBJ2-1
CASKIPGLPVNEQFF
TGTGCCAGCAAAATACCGGGACTCCCCGTCAATGAGCAGTTCTTC